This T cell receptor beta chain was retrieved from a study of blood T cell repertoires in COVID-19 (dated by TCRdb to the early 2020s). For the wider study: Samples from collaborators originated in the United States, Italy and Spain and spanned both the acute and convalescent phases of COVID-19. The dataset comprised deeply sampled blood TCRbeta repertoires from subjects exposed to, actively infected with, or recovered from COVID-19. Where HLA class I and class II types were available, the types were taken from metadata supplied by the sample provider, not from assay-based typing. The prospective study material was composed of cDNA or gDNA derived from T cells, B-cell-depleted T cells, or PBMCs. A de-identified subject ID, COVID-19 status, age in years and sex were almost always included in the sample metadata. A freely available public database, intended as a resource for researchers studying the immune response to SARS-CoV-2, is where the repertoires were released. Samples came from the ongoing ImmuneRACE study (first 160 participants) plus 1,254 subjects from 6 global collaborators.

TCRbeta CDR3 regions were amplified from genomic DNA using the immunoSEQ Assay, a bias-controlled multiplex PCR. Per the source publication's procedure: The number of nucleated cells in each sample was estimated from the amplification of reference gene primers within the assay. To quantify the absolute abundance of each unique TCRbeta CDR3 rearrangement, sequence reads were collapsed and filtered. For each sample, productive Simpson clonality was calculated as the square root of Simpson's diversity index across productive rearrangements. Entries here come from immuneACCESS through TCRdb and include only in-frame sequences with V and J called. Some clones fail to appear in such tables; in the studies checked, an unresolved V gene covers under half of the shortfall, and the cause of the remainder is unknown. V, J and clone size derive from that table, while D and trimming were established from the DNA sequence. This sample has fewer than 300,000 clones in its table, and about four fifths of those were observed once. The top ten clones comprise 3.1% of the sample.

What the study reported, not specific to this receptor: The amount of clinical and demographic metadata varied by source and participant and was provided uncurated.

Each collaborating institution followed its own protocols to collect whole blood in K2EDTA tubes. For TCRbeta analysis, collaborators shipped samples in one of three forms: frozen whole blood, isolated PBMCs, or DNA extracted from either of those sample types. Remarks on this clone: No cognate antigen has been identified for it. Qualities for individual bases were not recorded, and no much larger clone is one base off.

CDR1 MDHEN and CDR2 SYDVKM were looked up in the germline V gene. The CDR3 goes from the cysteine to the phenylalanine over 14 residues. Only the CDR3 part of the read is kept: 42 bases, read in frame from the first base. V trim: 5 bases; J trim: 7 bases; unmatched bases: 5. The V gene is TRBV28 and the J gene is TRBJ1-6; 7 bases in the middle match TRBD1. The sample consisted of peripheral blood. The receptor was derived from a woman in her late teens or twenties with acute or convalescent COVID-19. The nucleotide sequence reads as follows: TGTGCCAGCAGTCCAGGGGGTTGGAATTCACCCCTCCACTTT. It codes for CASSPGGWNSPLHF.